This entry lists 23 T cell receptor beta chains sequenced from one sample in a study of T-cell memory formation after mild COVID-19. TCRdb ran MiXCR on the 5' RACE reads and lists one entry per CDR3 protein. The sample shows roughly 250,000 distinct CDR3 sequences, about 16% of them seen only once. The sequenced material came from PBMCs or a T cell subset sorted from them (not recorded which). The receptors derive from a man between 18 and 29 years old who had mild COVID-19 (a few samples of this study predate the infection). Cell type and time point are not known.

The chain uses TRBV7-2 and TRBJ2-2; D gene unclear. Trimming stripped 7 bases from V and 8 bases from J, with 17 bases between. The germline V gene has CDR1 SGHTA and CDR2 FQGNSA. CDR3 length equals 14 residues. The CDR3 loop is CASIRLVPSGELFF. For the CDR3, the DNA is TGTGCCAGCATCCGCTTAGTTCCCTCTGGGGAGCTGTTTTTT.

This clonotype has ten or more counts. The chain links TRBV7-2 to TRBJ1-2, with D possibly matching TRBD1 (5 bases). Germline V gene data show CDR1 as SGHTA and CDR2 as FQGNSA. V gave up 0 bases and J gave up 0 bases, with 11 bases separating them. The CDR3 covers 16 residues. CDR3 region: CASSLAGGSSNYGYTF. For the CDR3, the DNA is TGTGCCAGCAGCTTAGCTGGGGGGTCCTCTAACTATGGCTACACCTTC.

The chain is built from TRBV25-1 and TRBJ1-1; 7 bases align to TRBD1. The CDR3 loop spans 15 amino acids. V lost 1 base and J lost 7; bases outside the gene matches: 9. Germline assignment: CDR1 MGHDK and CDR2 SYGVNS. The DNA of the CDR3 is TGTGCCAGCAGTGAATCGGGGACAGCGGGGGTTGAAGCTTTCTTT. Residues: CASSESGTAGVEAFF.

This clonotype occurred a few times. The chain combines TRBV10-3 with TRBJ1-3, with no clear D. The germline CDR1 and CDR2 sequences are ENHRY and SYGVKD. CDR3 length equals 13 residues. The V end was cut by 8 bases, the J end by 0 bases, with 8 bases between. The CDR3 bases are TGTGCCATCTCCCCAATCTCTGGAAACACCATATATTTT. Its translation: CAISPISGNTIYF.

This clonotype was seen a handful of times. The chain uses TRBV29-1 and TRBJ1-3; D is unclear. The germline CDR1 and CDR2 sequences are SQVTM and ANQGSEA. CDR3 length: 12 amino acids. With 4 bases removed from V and 0 bases from J, the gap between germline ends came to 4 bases. The chain's CDR3 is CSVVTSGNTIYF. CDR3 coding DNA: TGCAGCGTTGTTACCTCTGGAAACACCATATATTTT.

This clonotype was recorded a few times. The V and J genes are TRBV4-1 and TRBJ2-2; D might be TRBD1 (6 bases). Germline CDR1 MGHRA, CDR2 YSYEKL. V gave up 0 bases and J gave up 6 bases, with 14 bases separating them. This CDR3 region has 16 residues. The DNA for the CDR3 is TGCGCCAGCAGCCAAGACCAGGGGCGTGGCCCCGGGGAGCTGTTTTTT. Protein product: CASSQDQGRGPGELFF.

The chain is built from TRBV20-1 and TRBJ1-1; tentative D call: TRBD1 (6 bases). Germline-derived CDR1 and CDR2 are DFQATT and SNEGSKA (reference sequence). V was cut by 3 bases and J by 3 bases, with 11 bases left in between. This CDR3 has 13 residues. CDR3 nucleotide sequence: TGCAGTGCTAGCGGGGGGCGTTACACTGAAGCTTTCTTT. It specifies CSASGGRYTEAFF.

The chain has TRBV20-1 and TRBJ2-7; possible D gene TRBD2, 6 bases. CDR3 length: 15 residues. The germline gives CDR1 DFQATT, CDR2 SNEGSKA (reference sequence). Between the trimmed V and J ends, which lost 1 base and 5 bases, there was a span of 18 bases. The CDR3 coding sequence is TGCAGTGCTAGAGTTTTGGGCGGGGTCGGGGACGAGCAGTACTTC. Residues: CSARVLGGVGDEQYF.

V gene TRBV20-1 combines with J gene TRBJ2-3; D may correspond to TRBD1 or TRBD2 (6 bases each). Trimming cost V 1 base and J 1 base, with 12 bases left between them. This CDR3 spans 15 amino acids. Germline V lookup: CDR1 DFQATT, CDR2 SNEGSKA (reference sequence). CDR3 amino acids: CSARVEGEGTDTQYF. DNA for the CDR3: TGCAGTGCTAGAGTTGAGGGGGAGGGCACAGATACGCAGTATTTT.

This CDR3 reads CASSEGAETQYF. DNA for the CDR3: TGTGCCAGCAGTGAGGGAGCGGAGACCCAGTACTTC. The rearrangement joins TRBV2 to TRBJ2-5; D is perhaps TRBD2 (5 bases). This CDR3 region has 12 residues. Germline V CDR1 and CDR2: SNHLY, FYNNEI. Trimming removed 3 bases from V and 5 bases from J, with 7 bases in between.

This clonotype turned up a few times. The chain has TRBV11-2 and TRBJ2-7, with D maybe TRBD1 (5 bases). This CDR3 has 14 residues. Germline lookup yields CDR1 SGHAT and CDR2 FQNNGV. Trimming pared 6 bases from V and 3 bases from J, leaving 15 bases between. The CDR3 is CASSQTQGHYEQYF. The CDR3 bases are TGTGCCAGCAGTCAAACCCAGGGTCACTACGAGCAGTACTTC.

This clonotype was counted between two and nine times. The genes are TRBV7-2 and TRBJ1-2; TRBD1 agrees at 12 bases. Trimming took 5 bases from V and 4 from J; bases not matched to a gene: 5. In germline, CDR1 is SGHTA, CDR2 FQGNSA. This CDR3 region has 15 residues. In nucleotides, the CDR3 is TGTGCCAGCAGCCCCGGGACAGGGGGCTTCTATGGCTACACCTTC. Protein sequence: CASSPGTGGFYGYTF.

This clonotype was seen more than once but under ten times. CDR3: CASGRDLETQYF. CDR3 in DNA: TGTGCCAGCGGCCGGGACCTCGAGACCCAGTACTTC. This chain connects TRBV7-9 to TRBJ2-5; possibly TRBD1 or TRBD2 for D (5 bases each). Looked up from germline, CDR1 is SEHNR and CDR2 is FQNEAQ (reference sequence). Trimming cost V 8 bases and J 5 bases, with 12 bases left between them. This CDR3 has 12 residues.

This clonotype was detected a few times. This rearrangement joins TRBV3-1 to TRBJ2-1; D is possibly TRBD1 or TRBD2 (5 bases each). The V end lost 4 bases, the J end lost 7 bases, and 17 bases lay between the germline ends. The CDR3 consists of 15 residues. Germline V CDR1 and CDR2: LGHDT, YNNKEL (reference sequence). The CDR3: CASSRPGTGTNEQFF. The DNA of the CDR3 is TGTGCCAGCAGCCGTCCCGGGACGGGAACGAATGAGCAGTTCTTC.

A few counts support this clonotype. The chain carries TRBV9 and TRBJ2-5, with D unresolved. V was clipped by 2 bases and J by 1 base, with 6 bases between them. CDR3 length: 13 amino acids. Per germline, CDR1 SGDLS and CDR2 YYNGEE. This CDR3 is CASSVGVQETQYF. The CDR3 DNA follows: TGTGCCAGCAGCGTTGGAGTCCAAGAGACCCAGTACTTC.

The chain couples TRBV27 to TRBJ1-3, with TRBD1 as a possible D gene (6 bases). Trimming took off 6 bases at V and 4 bases at J, with 16 bases between the two ends. The CDR3 loop spans 15 amino acids. Per the germline V gene, CDR1 is MNHEY and CDR2 is SMNVEV (reference sequence). CDR3 coding DNA: TGTGCCAGCAGACCTACCCCCGGACAGGGAAACACCATATATTTT. This codes for CASRPTPGQGNTIYF.

This clonotype was seen a few times. The chain has TRBV2 and TRBJ2-3; D may be TRBD1 or TRBD2 (5 bases each). Trimming took 5 bases from V and 6 from J, leaving 12 bases between them. Germline assignment: CDR1 SNHLY and CDR2 FYNNEI. The length of the CDR3 is 13 residues. Here the CDR3 reads CASSLGARDTQYF. CDR3 DNA: TGTGCCAGCAGTCTCGGGGCGCGTGATACGCAGTATTTT.

The rearrangement links TRBV6-9 to TRBJ2-7; D is ambiguous. This CDR3 is built from 14 residues. Germline V CDR1 and CDR2: MNHGY, SVAAGI. Trimming removed 6 bases from V and 3 bases from J, with 15 bases in between. This CDR3 reads CASRASHPLYEQYV. The CDR3 nucleotides read TGTGCCAGCAGGGCAAGTCACCCCCTCTACGAGCAGTACGTC.

This rearrangement joins TRBV5-1 to TRBJ2-3; 11 bases line up with TRBD1. This CDR3 region has 16 residues. The V gene's germline CDR1 is SGHRS and CDR2 YFSETQ. V was clipped by 0 bases and J by 5 bases; unmatched bases: 5. The CDR3 DNA is TGCGCCAGCAGCTTGGATAGGACAGGGGGCAGAGATACGCAGTATTTT. Translated: CASSLDRTGGRDTQYF.

In this sample, this clonotype turned up a few times. The chain employs TRBV7-8 and TRBJ2-1; 8 bases align to TRBD2. CDR1 SGHVS and CDR2 FQNEAQ come from the germline V gene. Trimming removed 4 bases from V and 4 bases from J; junction bases left unmatched: 6. The length of the CDR3 is 15 residues. The CDR3, as DNA: TGTGCCAGCAGCTCCTGGCGGGGGGCATACAATGAGCAGTTCTTC. Translation gives CASSSWRGAYNEQFF.

In its sample, this clonotype was seen many times. The chain is built from TRBV12-3 or TRBV12-4 and TRBJ2-5, with 8 bases aligning to TRBD1. V shed 5 bases, J shed 1 base, and the junction held 6 bases outside the gene matches. The CDR3 runs to 15 residues. DNA for the CDR3: TGTGCCAGCAGTCAACGACAGGGGTTCCAAGAGACCCAGTACTTC. Amino acids: CASSQRQGFQETQYF.

In this sample, this clonotype turned up a few times. This sequence joins TRBV25-1 and TRBJ2-3; 8 positions match TRBD2. CDR3 length: 15 residues. V shed 5 bases and J 2 bases; nucleotides not matched to a gene: 6. Germline V CDR1 and CDR2: MGHDK, SYGVNS. The DNA for the CDR3 is TGTGCCAGCAGTCTGGCGGGGGGAACCACAGATACGCAGTATTTT. Translating gives CASSLAGGTTDTQYF. Full variable domain (missing parts from reference TRBV25-1 and TRBJ2-3): EADIYQTPRYLVIGTGKKITLECSQTMGHDKMYWYQQDPGMELHLIHYSYGVNSTEKGDLSSESTVSRIRTEHFPLTLESARPSHTSQYLCASSLAGGTTDTQYFGPGTRLTVL.

This clonotype was observed at least ten times. The J gene is TRBJ2-1, the V gene TRBV5-1, with D unclear. The CDR3 has 14 residues. Trimming took 0 bases from V and 8 from J, leaving 12 bases between them. Germline CDR1 and CDR2: SGHRS and YFSETQ. The CDR3 DNA is TGCGCCAGCAGCTTGGGGCGGATACAAGATGAGCAGTTCTTC. Amino acid sequence: CASSLGRIQDEQFF.